One and the same sample provided the 17 T cell receptor beta chains below, sequenced in a study of liver allograft versus peripheral blood T cells. Study summary: Transplanted livers held T cell receptor repertoires, and these were compared with repertoires in recipients' peripheral blood.

TCRdb re-called the reads through MiXCR, storing one row per CDR3 protein. Altogether about 1,700 distinct CDR3 sequences are present, 15% to 20% being singletons, with the ten largest covering 9.8%. The receptors derive from a human patient who had a liver transplant. Among the T cells, some may be from the graft donor.

This clonotype is medium-sized in the sample. The chain carries TRBV27 and TRBJ1-1, with TRBD1 as a possible D gene (5 bases). Germline-derived CDR1 and CDR2 are MNHEY and SMNVEV (reference sequence). The V and J ends lost 2 bases and 0 bases respectively, with 7 bases between them. This CDR3 spans 14 amino acids. The CDR3 DNA reads TGTGCCAGCAGTTTAGGGACCATGAACACTGAAGCTTTCTTT. It is translated as CASSLGTMNTEAFF.

By sample share, this clonotype is medium-sized. The chain's CDR3 is CASSPTGTENIQYF. CDR3 nucleotide sequence: TGTGCCAGCTCACCCACAGGGACGGAAAACATTCAGTACTTC. The rearrangement joins TRBV18 to TRBJ2-4; a possible D gene is TRBD1 (6 bases). Germline V gives CDR1 KGHSH, CDR2 LQKENI. Between the trimmed V and J ends, which lost 3 bases and 5 bases, there was a span of 11 bases. The length of the CDR3 is 14 residues.

This clonotype appeared a few times. V is TRBV19 and J is TRBJ2-1; D might be TRBD1 or TRBD2, each matching 6 bases. Germline V CDR1 and CDR2: LNHDA, SQIVND (reference sequence). The CDR3 consists of 14 residues. Trimming stripped 3 bases from V and 10 bases from J, with 16 bases between. The CDR3 loop reads CASSMVQGRTEQFF. The CDR3 DNA reads as TGTGCCAGTAGTATGGTCCAGGGGAGGACAGAGCAGTTCTTC. Full variable domain (outside the CDR3, taken from reference TRBV19 and TRBJ2-1): DGGITQSPKYLFRKEGQNVTLSCEQNLNHDAMYWYRQDPGQGLRLIYYSQIVNDFQKGDIAEGYSVSREKKESFPLTVTSAQKNPTAFYLCASSMVQGRTEQFFGPGTRLTVL.

By its share, this clonotype is large (0.1 to 1%). The DNA for the CDR3 is TGTGCCAGCAGCTTCGTTAGTCGCTCCGGGGAGCTGTTTTTT. It encodes CASSFVSRSGELFF. V usage is TRBV5-6 and J usage is TRBJ2-2; unclear D gene. The germline V and J ends were trimmed by 2 bases and 6 bases, with 11 bases remaining between them. This CDR3 spans 14 amino acids. CDR1 is SGHDT and CDR2 is YYEEEE in the germline V gene. Full variable domain (remainder filled in from reference TRBV5-6 and TRBJ2-2): DAGVTQSPTHLIKTRGQQVTLRCSPKSGHDTVSWYQQALGQGPQFIFQYYEEEERQRGNFPDRFSGHQFPNYSSELNVNALLLGDSALYLCASSFVSRSGELFFGEGSRLTVL.

This clonotype occurred a few times. V gene TRBV30 combines with J gene TRBJ2-2; 8 bases map to TRBD2. Unmatched junction bases numbered 4, after V lost 3 bases and J lost 4 bases. This CDR3 has 14 residues. Germline V CDR1 and CDR2: GTSNPN, SVGIG (reference sequence). The CDR3 DNA follows: TGTGCCTGGAGCAGACTAGCGATCACCGGGGAGCTGTTTTTT. Its translation: CAWSRLAITGELFF.

This clonotype is labeled as medium-sized. J is TRBJ1-1 and V is TRBV7-2, with D tentatively TRBD1 (6 bases). CDR3 length equals 14 residues. Germline assignment: CDR1 SGHTA and CDR2 FQGNSA. The V and J ends lost 1 base and 4 bases respectively, with 10 bases between them. CDR3 coding DNA: TGTGCCAGCAGCTTAGACAGGGTCGGCACTGAAGCTTTCTTT. Its translation is CASSLDRVGTEAFF.

This clonotype is categorized as large. The gene calls are TRBV20-1 and TRBJ1-3, with 7 bases that match TRBD1. This CDR3 is built from 13 residues. Germline V gives CDR1 DFQATT, CDR2 SNEGSKA (reference sequence). V was pared by 3 bases and J by 7 bases, with 6 bases of the junction left unmatched. In nucleotides, the CDR3 is TGCAGTGCTAGGGACAGGAGGTGGAACACCATATATTTT. It is translated as CSARDRRWNTIYF.

This clonotype has only a few counts. This chain joins TRBV28 and TRBJ2-4; no clear D gene. The germline V and J ends were trimmed by 4 bases and 0 bases, with 4 bases remaining between them. From germline, CDR1 is MDHEN and CDR2 SYDVKM. The CDR3 is 13 residues long. CDR3 loop: CASSWAAKNIQYF. Written as DNA, the CDR3 is TGTGCCAGCAGTTGGGCAGCCAAAAACATTCAGTACTTC.

This clonotype was seen a few times. The CDR3 is CASSLSPAGRNSPLHF. CDR3 DNA sequence: TGTGCCAGCAGTTTATCGCCGGCAGGGAGGAATTCACCCCTCCACTTT. The rearrangement links TRBV27 to TRBJ1-6, with D perhaps TRBD1 (5 bases). V was cut by 0 bases and J by 7 bases, with 13 bases left in between. This CDR3 contains 16 residues. Germline CDR1 is MNHEY and CDR2 is SMNVEV (reference sequence).

Sample share makes this clonotype large. The CDR3 region has the DNA TGTGCCAGCACCGCCTCGACTCAAAAAGAGCAGTTCTTC. This encodes CASTASTQKEQFF. The rearrangement uses TRBV12-3 or TRBV12-4 and TRBJ2-1; D is ambiguous. The CDR3 has 13 amino acids. The germline V and J ends were trimmed by 7 bases and 10 bases, with 17 bases remaining between them.

In its sample, this clonotype was seen a few times. V usage is TRBV6-5 and J usage is TRBJ1-5, with D maybe TRBD1 (6 bases). V shed 6 bases and J shed 0 bases, with 12 bases lying between them. The CDR3 covers 15 residues. In germline, CDR1 is MNHEY, CDR2 SVGAGI. The CDR3 spells CASRSDSYSNQPQHF. In DNA form, the CDR3 reads TGTGCCAGCAGATCGGACAGTTATAGCAATCAGCCCCAGCATTTT.

This clonotype was detected only a few times. The chain has TRBV19 and TRBJ1-2; maybe TRBD1 (5 bases). The CDR3 extends over 15 amino acids. The germline V and J ends were trimmed by 9 bases and 1 base, with 18 bases remaining between them. Germline V gene sequence: CDR1 LNHDA, CDR2 SQIVND (reference sequence). In DNA, the CDR3 is TGTGCCAGCAACAGTCCAGGGAGAAATAACTATGGCTACACCTTC. It translates to CASNSPGRNNYGYTF.

This clonotype was seen only a few times. The V call is TRBV20-1, the J call TRBJ2-7; D gene unclear. Germline V gene lookup returns CDR1 DFQATT and CDR2 SNEGSKA (reference sequence). The CDR3 is 15 amino acids. V was cut by 0 bases and J by 6 bases, with 18 bases left in between. The CDR3: CSARDRPLPSSEQYF. DNA for the CDR3: TGCAGTGCTAGAGACAGACCCCTACCGAGCTCCGAGCAGTACTTC.

Ten or more counts support this clonotype. V usage is TRBV6-6 and J usage is TRBJ2-7; possible D gene TRBD1, 5 bases. The germline V gene has CDR1 MNHNY and CDR2 SVGAGI (reference sequence). This CDR3 has 13 amino acids. The ends were cut back, 3 bases at V and 2 bases at J, with 8 bases in the middle. CDR3: CASSYAGPYEQYF. The DNA for the CDR3 is TGTGCCAGCAGTTATGCAGGGCCCTACGAGCAGTACTTC.

This clonotype has just a few counts. This chain connects TRBV6-1 to TRBJ2-3; 9 positions match TRBD2. Per the germline V gene, CDR1 is MNHNS and CDR2 is SASEGT. The CDR3 contains 16 residues. With V trimmed by 5 bases and J by 0 bases, 6 bases remained unmatched. The CDR3: CASSLRTSVSTDTQYF. DNA of the CDR3: TGTGCCAGCAGTTTACGGACTAGCGTTAGCACAGATACGCAGTATTTT.

This clonotype is termed large (0.1 to 1%). The gene calls are TRBV12-3 or TRBV12-4 and TRBJ1-5; D ambiguous. The V end lost 1 base, the J end lost 4 bases, and 5 bases lay between the germline ends. The CDR3 is 13 residues long. The CDR3 reads CASSLDPNQPQHF. The CDR3 DNA reads TGTGCCAGCAGTTTAGACCCTAATCAGCCCCAGCATTTT.

By sample share, this clonotype is medium-sized. CDR3 in DNA: TGTGCCAGCAGCGTACTGGGGGGGCAGGGCACCGGGGAGCTGTTTTTT. It yields the protein CASSVLGGQGTGELFF. The chain combines TRBV9 with TRBJ2-2; TRBD2 might be the D (7 bases). Trimming left V 1 base short and J 4 bases short, with 14 bases between. CDR1 and CDR2 from the germline V gene are SGDLS and YYNGEE. The CDR3 sequence is 16 residues long. Supplemented by reference TRBV9 and TRBJ2-2, the full variable domain reads DSGVTQTPKHLITATGQRVTLRCSPRSGDLSVYWYQQSLDQGLQFLIQYYNGEERAKGNILERFSAQQFPDLHSELNLSSLELGDSALYFCASSVLGGQGTGELFFGEGSRLTVL.